Following are 19 T cell receptor beta chains from one sample sequenced in a study of T-cell memory formation after mild COVID-19. One entry per CDR3 protein results from TCRdb running MiXCR on the 5' RACE reads. Seen here are 300,000 to 400,000 distinct CDR3 sequences, about 15% observed once, and the top ten hold about a fifth. The specimen was PBMCs or a T cell subset sorted from them (not recorded which). The receptor set was obtained from a man aged 18 to 29 who had mild COVID-19 (a few samples of this study predate the infection). Cell type and time point are not known.

The gene calls are TRBV6-2 or TRBV6-3 and TRBJ2-7, with 9 bases aligning to TRBD2. J gave up 9 bases and V 6 bases, and 15 bases lay outside the gene matches. This CDR3 is built from 15 residues. The V gene's germline CDR1 is MNHEY and CDR2 SVGEGT. CDR3 bases: TGTGCCAGCAGCTCATTAGGCGAGCGGGGGGATCTGCAGTACTTC. It encodes CASSSLGERGDLQYF.

This chain uses TRBV12-3 or TRBV12-4 with TRBJ1-1; D unresolved. The CDR3 is made up of 13 amino acids. Trimming pared 10 bases from V and 4 bases from J, leaving 16 bases between. CDR3 DNA: TGTGCCATCACACTGGGTCTTGGCACTGAAGCTTTCTTT. Protein: CAITLGLGTEAFF.

The CDR3 bases are TGTGCCAGCAGCTTTTGGATCCGGGACAGTAGGCAGCCCCAGCATTTT. Translating gives CASSFWIRDSRQPQHF. The chain recombines TRBV5-6 with TRBJ1-5; the match to TRBD1 covers 7 bases. Germline lookup yields CDR1 SGHDT and CDR2 YYEEEE. This CDR3 spans 16 amino acids. V trimming: 2 bases; J trimming: 7 bases; junction bases outside the gene matches: 12.

CDR3 bases: TGCAGTGCTAGAGATCCGGGACAGGGGGCAAGCACTGAAGCTTTCTTT. The encoded protein is CSARDPGQGASTEAFF. The genes are TRBV20-1 and TRBJ1-1, with 12 bases aligning to TRBD1. This CDR3 has 16 amino acids. V shed 0 bases and J 4 bases; nucleotides not matched to a gene: 6. CDR1 DFQATT and CDR2 SNEGSKA come from the germline V gene (reference sequence).

The rearrangement joins TRBV7-9 to TRBJ1-6; D is unclear. Germline loops: CDR1 SEHNR, CDR2 FQNEAQ (reference sequence). V was pared by 4 bases and J by 8 bases, with 6 bases between. CDR3 length: 12 amino acids. The CDR3 sequence is CASSSGDSPLHF. The CDR3 nucleotides are TGTGCCAGCAGCTCTGGTGATTCACCCCTCCACTTT.

The chain couples TRBV10-1 to TRBJ2-3, with D perhaps matching TRBD2 (5 bases). Germline V gene sequence: CDR1 WNHNN, CDR2 SYGVQD (reference sequence). This CDR3 has 13 amino acids. V was cut by 2 bases and J by 4 bases, with 7 bases left in between. The CDR3 bases are TGCGCCAGCAGTGAGGCCGGGGCAGATACGCAGTATTTT. Its protein product is CASSEAGADTQYF.

The chain has TRBV6-5 and TRBJ2-2; 8 nucleotides align to TRBD1. With 2 bases clipped from V and 5 bases from J, the junction kept 10 bases outside the gene matches. This CDR3 has 17 amino acids. The germline gives CDR1 MNHEY, CDR2 SVGAGI. CDR3 residues: CASSYQGAPNPTGELFF. In DNA, the CDR3 is TGTGCCAGCAGTTACCAGGGGGCCCCTAACCCAACCGGGGAGCTGTTTTTT.

This chain uses TRBV7-8 with TRBJ1-4; the D is unclear. This CDR3 spans 15 amino acids. The germline CDR1 and CDR2 sequences are SGHVS and FQNEAQ. Trimming removed 3 bases at V and 0 bases at J, with 8 bases between. The CDR3 DNA is TGTGCCAGCAGCTTTCGACGGGCAACTAATGAAAAACTGTTTTTT. Encoded protein: CASSFRRATNEKLFF.

This chain links TRBV10-3 with TRBJ1-1; 9 bases are shared with TRBD1. The CDR3 length is 14 residues. The V segment lost 5 bases and the J segment 2 bases; nucleotides outside the gene matches: 3. Germline V gene data show CDR1 as ENHRY and CDR2 as SYGVKD. CDR3 amino acids: CAISWDRENTEAFF. In nucleotides, the CDR3 is TGTGCCATCAGTTGGGACAGGGAAAACACTGAAGCTTTCTTT.

The V and J genes are TRBV12-3 or TRBV12-4 and TRBJ1-2; D gene ambiguous. The V gene lost 6 bases and the J gene lost 4 bases, with 6 bases spanning the gap. This CDR3 region has 11 residues. CDR3 sequence reads: CASSGFYGYTF. CDR3 DNA sequence: TGTGCCAGCAGCGGGTTCTATGGCTACACCTTC.

This clonotype has a handful of counts. This chain uses TRBV7-9 with TRBJ1-3; 7 bases map to TRBD1. The CDR3 length is 18 residues. CDR1 SEHNR and CDR2 FQNEAQ come from the germline V gene (reference sequence). With V trimmed by 5 bases and J by 0 bases, 13 bases remained unmatched. The chain's CDR3 is CASSPVIIRQGSGNTIYF. For the CDR3, the DNA is TGTGCCAGCAGCCCTGTAATCATTAGACAGGGCTCTGGAAACACCATATATTTT. The whole variable domain, filled in from reference TRBV7-9 and TRBJ1-3, reads DTGVSQNPRHKITKRGQNVTFRCDPISEHNRLYWYRQTLGQGPEFLTYFQNEAQLEKSRLLSDRFSAERPKGSFSTLEIQRTEQGDSAMYLCASSPVIIRQGSGNTIYFGEGSWLTVV.

This clonotype was counted a few times. This chain's CDR3 is CASRSPSSEGRSGELFF. CDR3 DNA sequence: TGTGCCAGCAGATCCCCTTCTAGCGAGGGCCGTTCCGGGGAGCTGTTTTTT. The genes are TRBV6-5 and TRBJ2-2; D perhaps matches TRBD2 (6 bases). Per the germline V gene, CDR1 is MNHEY and CDR2 is SVGAGI. V was clipped by 6 bases and J by 6 bases, with 23 bases between them. The CDR3 is 17 residues long.

This clonotype was found a few times. This chain connects TRBV29-1 to TRBJ2-5; 11 bases match TRBD2. The germline V gene encodes CDR1 SQVTM and CDR2 ANQGSEA. CDR3 size: 14 residues. The V gene end was trimmed by 5 bases and the J gene end by 4 bases; junction bases not matched to a gene: 6. The CDR3 loop is CSVPGLAGGETQYF. CDR3 nucleotides: TGCAGCGTTCCAGGACTAGCGGGTGGAGAGACCCAGTACTTC.

This clonotype has more than one count but fewer than ten. The chain uses TRBV6-2 or TRBV6-3 and TRBJ1-1; no clear D. The V gene's germline CDR1 is MNHEY and CDR2 SVGEGT. V was clipped by 2 bases and J by 8 bases, with 15 bases between them. The CDR3 is 14 amino acids. The CDR3 DNA is TGTGCCAGCAGTTACAGCGGAGAGAAAGTCGAAGCTTTCTTT. It yields the protein CASSYSGEKVEAFF.

This clonotype occurred a few times. The rearrangement uses TRBV4-3 and TRBJ1-5; D not certain. Germline V gene lookup returns CDR1 LGHNA and CDR2 YSLEER. Trimming left V 0 bases short and J 0 bases short, with 6 bases between. The length of the CDR3 is 15 residues. The CDR3 coding sequence is TGCGCCAGCAGCCAAGACATTGGTAGCAATCAGCCCCAGCATTTT. Residues: CASSQDIGSNQPQHF.

This clonotype has only a few counts. The chain links TRBV4-1 to TRBJ2-5; 8 bases line up with TRBD1. In germline, CDR1 is MGHRA, CDR2 YSYEKL. The CDR3 has 14 amino acids. V lost 3 bases to trimming and J lost 0 bases; unmatched junction nucleotides: 0. Here the CDR3 reads CASSQDRDQETQYF. The DNA for the CDR3 is TGCGCCAGCAGCCAGGACAGGGACCAAGAGACCCAGTACTTC.

This CDR3 reads CASKASGAHEQYF. DNA for the CDR3: TGTGCCAGCAAAGCGTCCGGGGCCCACGAGCAGTACTTC. The chain is built from TRBV12-3 or TRBV12-4 and TRBJ2-7; D tentatively reads TRBD1 or TRBD2 (5 bases each). CDR3 length: 13 residues. Trimming stripped 7 bases from V and 5 bases from J, with 15 bases between.

This clonotype was counted a few times. The rearrangement links TRBV7-9 to TRBJ1-1; 8 nucleotides match TRBD1. The CDR3 covers 14 residues. V dropped 6 bases and J dropped 4; count of bases not matched to a gene: 7. The V gene's germline CDR1 is SEHNR and CDR2 FQNEAQ (reference sequence). CDR3 in amino acids: CASRVQGESTEAFF. In DNA, the CDR3 is TGTGCCAGCAGGGTACAGGGGGAGAGCACTGAAGCTTTCTTT.

This clonotype was counted ten times or more. This sequence joins TRBV5-1 and TRBJ1-6; tentatively, D is TRBD1 (5 bases). Germline CDR1 reads SGHRS; CDR2 reads YFSETQ. Trimming took off 4 bases at V and 10 bases at J, with 15 bases between the two ends. The CDR3 consists of 14 residues. The CDR3 loop reads CASSDMGDRSPLHF. For the CDR3, the DNA is TGCGCCAGCAGCGACATGGGGGATCGATCACCCCTCCACTTT.